This T cell receptor (beta chain) was profiled in a study of cytomegalovirus exposure and HLA in healthy donors. The CDR3 has 15 residues. Germline lookup yields CDR1 SSHAT and CDR2 FNYEAQ (reference sequence). Use of 60 Vbeta and 13 Jbeta primers characterized the PCR. Profiled with immunoSEQ multiplex PCR; TCRdb holds only in-frame clones, not every one. Found here are roughly 180,000 clones, 84% of them singletons; the top ten hold around 0.27%. Study outcomes and limitations: Three of the chains that were CMV-associated were confirmed in vitro to be specific for CMV antigens.

This clone was seen just once. Its specificity is unknown. The junction departs from germline at one end; a sequencing error may be responsible. The chain is built from TRBV7-7 and TRBJ1-2; TRBD1 might be the D (6 bases). The sample consisted of PBMCs. This receptor was obtained from a boy younger than 18 in good health and CMV-seronegative. CDR3 DNA sequence: TGTGCTAGCACTCCCAGGGGCCAAGCTAACTATGGCTACACCTTC. This sequence encodes CASTPRGQANYGYTF.